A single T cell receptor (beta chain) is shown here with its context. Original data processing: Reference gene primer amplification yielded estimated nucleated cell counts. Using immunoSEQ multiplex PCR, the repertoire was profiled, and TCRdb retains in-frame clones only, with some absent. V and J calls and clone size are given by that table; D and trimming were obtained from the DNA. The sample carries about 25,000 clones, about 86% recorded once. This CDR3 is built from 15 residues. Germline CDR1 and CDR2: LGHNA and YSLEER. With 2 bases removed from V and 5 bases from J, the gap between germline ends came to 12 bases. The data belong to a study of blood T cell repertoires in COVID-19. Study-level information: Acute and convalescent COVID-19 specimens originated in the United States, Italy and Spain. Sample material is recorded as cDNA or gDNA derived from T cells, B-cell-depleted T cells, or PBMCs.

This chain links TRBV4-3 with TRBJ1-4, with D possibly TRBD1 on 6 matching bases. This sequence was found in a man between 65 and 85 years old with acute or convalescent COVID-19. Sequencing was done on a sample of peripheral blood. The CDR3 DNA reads TGCGCCAGCAGCCAAAAAATTGACAGGAATGAAAAACTGTTTTTT. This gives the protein CASSQKIDRNEKLFF.